This T cell receptor beta chain was captured in a study of CD8+CD57+ T cells in acquired aplastic anemia. The overall study: Mean yield of DNA from sorted CD4+ and CD8+ cells was approximately 3 ug.

The CDR3 sequence is 15 residues long. The V gene's germline CDR1 is SGHTA and CDR2 FQGTGA. V was pared by 5 bases and J by 1 base, with 15 bases between. Patients selected for sequencing had displayed CD8+CD57+ cell expansion by flow cytometry. In all patients, the disease was severe acquired aplastic anemia. The template used for profiling TCR beta VDJ and CDR3 was genomic DNA. TCRdb called the reads again in MiXCR, with one record for every CDR3 protein. Seen here are about 160,000 distinct CDR3 sequences, 70% to 80% observed once, and the top ten hold 35% to 50%. The sequence was collected from a human donor with aplastic anemia. The J gene is TRBJ2-7, the V gene TRBV7-3; the D gene is possibly TRBD2 (6 bases). Sequenced sample: sorted CD4+, CD8+, or CD8+CD57+ T cells (not recorded which) from PBMCs. The CDR3 here is CASSRTGGDSYEQYF. As DNA, the CDR3 is TGTGCCAGCAGCCGGACTGGCGGGGATTCCTACGAGCAGTACTTC.